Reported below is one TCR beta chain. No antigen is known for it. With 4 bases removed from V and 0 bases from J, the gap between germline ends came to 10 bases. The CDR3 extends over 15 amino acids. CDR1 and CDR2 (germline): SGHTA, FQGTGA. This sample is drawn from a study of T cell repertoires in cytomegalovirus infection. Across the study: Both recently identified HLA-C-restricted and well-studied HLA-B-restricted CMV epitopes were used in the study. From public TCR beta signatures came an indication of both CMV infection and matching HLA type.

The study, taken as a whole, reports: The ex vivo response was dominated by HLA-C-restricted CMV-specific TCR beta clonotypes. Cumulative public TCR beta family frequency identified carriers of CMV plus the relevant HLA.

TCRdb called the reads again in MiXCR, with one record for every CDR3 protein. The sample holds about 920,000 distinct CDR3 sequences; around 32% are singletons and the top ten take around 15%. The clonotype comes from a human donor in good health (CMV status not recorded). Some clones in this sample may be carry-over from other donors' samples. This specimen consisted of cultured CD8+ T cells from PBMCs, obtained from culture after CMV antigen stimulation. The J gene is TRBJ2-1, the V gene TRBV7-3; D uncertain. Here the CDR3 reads CASSSTPSSYNEQFF. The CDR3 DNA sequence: TGTGCCAGCAGCTCGACACCAAGCTCCTACAATGAGCAGTTCTTC. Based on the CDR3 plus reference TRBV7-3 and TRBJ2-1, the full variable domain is GAGVSQTPSNKVTEKGKYVELRCDPISGHTALYWYRQSLGQGPEFLIYFQGTGAADDSGLPNDRFFAVRPEGSVSTLKIQRTERGDSAVYLCASSSTPSSYNEQFFGPGTRLTVL.